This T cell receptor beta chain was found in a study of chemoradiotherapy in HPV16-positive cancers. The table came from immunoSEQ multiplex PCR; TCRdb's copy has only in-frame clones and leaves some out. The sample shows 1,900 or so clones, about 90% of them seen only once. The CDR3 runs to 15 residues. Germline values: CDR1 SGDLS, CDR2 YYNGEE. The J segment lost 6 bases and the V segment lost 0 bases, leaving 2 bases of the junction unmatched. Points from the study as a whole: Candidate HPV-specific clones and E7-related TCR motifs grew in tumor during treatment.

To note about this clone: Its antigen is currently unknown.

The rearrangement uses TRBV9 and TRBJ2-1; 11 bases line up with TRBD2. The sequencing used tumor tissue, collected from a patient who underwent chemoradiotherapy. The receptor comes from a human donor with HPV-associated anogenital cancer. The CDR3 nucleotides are TGTGCCAGCAGCGTAGACACTAGCGGGGGCAATGAGCAGTTCTTC. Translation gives CASSVDTSGGNEQFF.